This T cell receptor beta chain was sequenced in a study of Ad26.COV2.S vaccination and SARS-CoV-2 variants. Whole-study context: Donor was one of the participants in the Ad26.COV2.S arm of the COV1001 trial. In the study, Ad26.COV2.S was injected intramuscularly once, or twice 56 days apart.

Of note for this clone: Antigen unknown.

Study-level findings and limits: Substantial breadth was reportedly displayed by spike-specific CD8+ and CD4+ T cell responses after vaccination. Vaccine and placebo recipients had comparable breadth of non-spike TCRs.

As for treatment: about 20 received Ad26.COV2.S at low or high dose, single or two shots; roughly 5 received placebo; per-sample allocation not given. The samples were gathered on day 63 after the first injection of vaccine or placebo. The data were produced by immunoSEQ multiplex PCR, yet TCRdb's version contains in-frame clones alone and is incomplete. This table holds 240,000 or so clones, roughly 88% found once. Germline CDR1 SGDLS, CDR2 YYNGEE. V lost 1 base and J 1 base, leaving 8 bases between the germline ends. This CDR3 comprises 14 residues. This sample comprised peripheral blood, obtained in a trial of Ad26.COV2.S vaccine versus placebo. The chain couples TRBV9 to TRBJ2-5; tentative D call: TRBD1 (6 bases). The receptor's source is a person between 18 and 60 years old who received the Ad26.COV2.S COVID-19 vaccine or a placebo. Here the CDR3 reads CASSVTGIQETQYF. The DNA of the CDR3 is TGTGCCAGCAGCGTAACAGGGATCCAAGAGACCCAGTACTTC.